These 24 T cell receptor beta chains originate from one sample sequenced in a study of neurological immune-mediated disorders. TCRdb analysed the 5' RACE reads with MiXCR anew, one entry per CDR3 protein. The table has around 65,000 distinct CDR3 sequences, roughly 5% seen once. The sample taken for sequencing was PBMCs. Receptors originate from a human donor with multiple sclerosis. The donor label of this sample is uncertain.

The chain combines TRBV6-8 with TRBJ1-1; 10 nucleotides agree with TRBD1. This CDR3 spans 17 amino acids. CDR1 is MNHGY, CDR2 SAAAGT, per germline. With 4 bases clipped from V and 6 bases from J, the junction kept 14 bases outside the gene matches. The CDR3 sequence is CASSCETGGVGSPEAFF. CDR3 bases: TGTGCCAGCAGTTGCGAGACAGGGGGCGTGGGTTCTCCTGAAGCTTTCTTT.

At least ten counts were recorded for this clonotype. This chain uses TRBV6-1 with TRBJ2-3, with D unclear. Germline-derived CDR1 and CDR2 are MNHNS and SASEGT. The CDR3 length is 11 residues. V dropped 5 bases and J dropped 7 bases, with 7 bases sitting between them. The CDR3 coding sequence is TGTGCCAGCAGTACACGGAATACGCAGTATTTT. Translated: CASSTRNTQYF.

This clonotype was observed many times. CDR3 sequence: CASSLGQGIDEQYF. The CDR3 nucleotides read TGCGCCAGCAGTTTAGGACAGGGTATCGACGAGCAGTACTTC. This chain joins TRBV5-1 and TRBJ2-7, with TRBD1 matching over 8 bases. Per the germline V gene, CDR1 is SGHRS and CDR2 is YFSETQ. The CDR3 totals 14 residues. The V and J ends lost 5 bases and 5 bases, in that order; junction bases with no gene match: 9.

This clonotype occurred many times. This chain uses TRBV5-1 with TRBJ1-2, with D perhaps matching TRBD1 (6 bases). The CDR3 sequence is 17 residues long. Looked up from germline, CDR1 is SGHRS and CDR2 is YFSETQ. With 3 bases removed from V and 2 bases from J, the gap between germline ends came to 20 bases. The CDR3 region is CASSYSTSQGSNYGYTF. CDR3 nucleotide sequence: TGCGCCAGCAGCTATTCAACCTCACAGGGTTCCAACTATGGCTACACCTTC.

This clonotype appeared many times. The rearrangement joins TRBV5-1 to TRBJ2-2; 7 positions match TRBD1. Germline-derived CDR1 and CDR2 are SGHRS and YFSETQ. Germline trimming cut 0 bases from V and 6 bases from J; bases unmatched to any gene: 8. This CDR3 is built from 16 residues. The CDR3 DNA follows: TGCGCCAGCAGCTTGGCCGACAGGGTTGATGCCGGGGAGCTGTTTTTT. Translated, it gives CASSLADRVDAGELFF.

This clonotype was seen at least ten times. CDR3 amino acids: CASSKAGQGDTEAFF. CDR3 nucleotide sequence: TGTGCCAGCAGCAAAGCTGGACAGGGGGACACTGAAGCTTTCTTT. The chain employs TRBV21-1 and TRBJ1-1; the D call TRBD1 from the table was never checked on the DNA. TRBV21-1 is given as a pseudogene. This CDR3 contains 15 residues.

This clonotype was detected many times. The chain couples TRBV15 to TRBJ2-1, with TRBD2 matching over 9 bases. The CDR3 extends over 17 amino acids. Losses at the gene ends were 0 bases for V and 4 bases for J; bases not matched to a gene: 7. The V gene's germline CDR1 is LNHNV and CDR2 YYDKDF (reference sequence). The CDR3 DNA sequence: TGTGCCACCAGCAGAGAGCCCTGGCGGGGGGGATACAATGAGCAGTTCTTC. As protein: CATSREPWRGGYNEQFF. Supplemented by reference TRBV15 and TRBJ2-1, the full variable domain reads DAMVIQNPRYQVTQFGKPVTLSCSQTLNHNVMYWYQQKSSQAPKLLFHYYDKDFNNEADTPDNFQSRRPNTSFCFLDIRSPGLGDTAMYLCATSREPWRGGYNEQFFGPGTRLTVL.

This clonotype occurred many times. The rearrangement joins TRBV10-3 to TRBJ1-1, with D unclear. CDR3 size: 14 residues. Germline V CDR1 and CDR2: ENHRY, SYGVKD. Deletions cut 0 bases from V and 1 base from J, with 6 bases between. CDR3 protein: CAISESQQNTEAFF. The DNA of the CDR3 is TGTGCCATCAGTGAGTCACAGCAGAACACTGAAGCTTTCTTT.

This clonotype was picked up many times. The rearrangement joins TRBV5-6 to TRBJ1-1, with 8 positions matching TRBD1. Germline assignment: CDR1 SGHDT and CDR2 YYEEEE. This CDR3 has 15 residues. Trimming at V came to 3 bases and at J to 3 bases, leaving 7 bases not matched to a gene. CDR3 sequence reads: CASSWARTGYTEAFF. The CDR3 nucleotides read TGTGCCAGCAGCTGGGCGAGGACAGGGTACACTGAAGCTTTCTTT.

Comments on this clonotype: A clone one base away is much larger, so this may be a read error. The chain has TRBV3-1 and TRBJ2-7; tentatively, D is TRBD1 or TRBD2 (5 bases each). The CDR3 consists of 13 residues. Germline values: CDR1 LGHDT, CDR2 YNNKEL (reference sequence). As DNA, the CDR3 is TGTGCCAGCAGCCAAGATCTCAGGGACGAGCGGTACTTC. Protein product: CASSQDLRDERYF.

This sequence joins TRBV20-1 and TRBJ2-3; D call uncertain. The CDR3 sequence is 11 residues long. CDR1 is DFQATT, CDR2 SNEGSKA, per germline (reference sequence). V dropped 3 bases and J dropped 3 bases, with 4 bases sitting between them. CDR3: CSARKTDTQYF. The CDR3, as DNA: TGCAGTGCTAGGAAAACAGATACGCAGTATTTT.

This clonotype came up many times. In DNA form, the CDR3 reads TGTGCCAGCAGTGACTCGGCGGGGGGGCGTAATGAGCAGTTCTTC. It codes for CASSDSAGGRNEQFF. The chain carries TRBV6-4 and TRBJ2-1, with 9 bases matching TRBD2. Germline loops: CDR1 MRHNA, CDR2 SNTAGT. V lost 0 bases and J lost 7; bases outside the gene matches: 4. The CDR3 runs to 15 residues.

This clonotype was seen many times. The chain is built from TRBV7-2 and TRBJ2-4; 11 bases are shared with TRBD2. Germline loops: CDR1 SGHTA, CDR2 FQGNSA. V lost 5 bases and J lost 0; bases outside the gene matches: 9. This CDR3 is 18 amino acids long. In DNA form, the CDR3 reads TGTGCCAGCAGCCGCCACCAGACTAGCGGGGTAGCCAAAAACATTCAGTACTTC. This encodes CASSRHQTSGVAKNIQYF.

This clonotype came up many times. The V call is TRBV3-1, the J call TRBJ2-3; the D is unclear. The germline CDR1 and CDR2 sequences are LGHDT and YNNKEL (reference sequence). V was clipped by 2 bases and J by 6 bases, with 15 bases between them. The CDR3 extends over 15 amino acids. This chain's CDR3 is CASSQIGISSDTQYF. For the CDR3, the DNA is TGTGCCAGCAGCCAAATTGGGATTTCCTCGGATACGCAGTATTTT.

This clonotype was counted at least ten times. This clone may be a read error of a much larger clone one base away. The CDR3 sequence: CASSLSSYNEQFF. DNA for the CDR3: TGTGCCAGCAGCCTGAGCTCCTACAATGAGCAGTTCTTC. The V gene is TRBV5-5, the J gene TRBJ2-1; D is unclear. Trimming stripped 4 bases from V and 0 bases from J, with 5 bases between. Germline V gene data show CDR1 as SGHKS and CDR2 as YYEKEE (reference sequence). The CDR3 contains 13 residues.

This clonotype has ten or more counts. This chain's CDR3 is CASSRGGMYGYTF. The CDR3 DNA follows: TGTGCCAGCAGTCGGGGCGGGATGTATGGCTACACCTTC. V and J are TRBV28 and TRBJ1-2; D may be TRBD1 (5 bases). The CDR3 length is 13 residues. Germline CDR1 is MDHEN and CDR2 is SYDVKM. V was trimmed by 5 bases and J by 5 bases, leaving 12 bases between them.

This clonotype was seen ten or more times. The rearrangement links TRBV12-3 or TRBV12-4 to TRBJ1-6; a weak D match, TRBD1 (5 bases). CDR3 length equals 15 residues. The V end was cut by 6 bases, the J end by 6 bases, with 15 bases between. In nucleotides, the CDR3 is TGTGCCAGCAGCGGGGGAGGCGATAGTAATTCACCCCTCCACTTT. Its protein product is CASSGGGDSNSPLHF.

Judged by abundance, this clonotype is medium-sized (0.01 to 0.1%). The rearrangement joins TRBV5-1 to TRBJ2-7; 9 bases map to TRBD1. The ends lost 0 bases at V and 3 bases at J; junction bases unmatched: 4. CDR1 and CDR2 (germline): SGHRS, YFSETQ. The CDR3 sequence is 15 residues long. The CDR3 protein is CASSLGGTGYYEQYF. The DNA for the CDR3 is TGCGCCAGCAGCTTGGGAGGGACAGGGTACTACGAGCAGTACTTC.

This clonotype was observed a handful of times. The chain links TRBV5-1 to TRBJ1-3, with D hard to call. The V end was cut by 0 bases, the J end by 0 bases, with 10 bases between. The CDR3 is 16 amino acids. CDR1 is SGHRS and CDR2 is YFSETQ in the germline V gene. The CDR3 bases are TGCGCCAGCAGCTTGGCCGGGCCTCGCTCTGGAAACACCATATATTTT. Protein sequence: CASSLAGPRSGNTIYF.

This clonotype was seen repeatedly, ten times or more. The chain has TRBV29-1 and TRBJ2-2; D gene unclear. The length of the CDR3 is 12 residues. V gave up 5 bases and J gave up 4 bases, with 8 bases separating them. Germline CDR1 and CDR2: SQVTM and ANQGSEA. The CDR3 loop reads CSVLSVTGELFF. In nucleotides, the CDR3 is TGCAGCGTTCTGTCTGTCACCGGGGAGCTGTTTTTT.

V is TRBV18 and J is TRBJ2-7, with a weak D call TRBD1 (6 bases). V shed 3 bases and J shed 3 bases, with 12 bases lying between them. The CDR3 length is 14 residues. CDR1 and CDR2 (germline): KGHSH, LQKENI. For the CDR3, the DNA is TGTGCCAGCTCACCCGGATACAGGGACTACGAGCAGTACTTC. Amino acids: CASSPGYRDYEQYF.

This clonotype appeared many times. The rearrangement joins TRBV3-1 to TRBJ2-1; D is unresolved. CDR3 size: 16 residues. Germline CDR1 and CDR2: LGHDT and YNNKEL (reference sequence). Trimming took 0 bases from V and 2 from J, leaving 11 bases between them. The CDR3 DNA reads as TGTGCCAGCAGCCAAGATTTTGCAGAAGCCTACAATGAGCAGTTCTTC. Residues: CASSQDFAEAYNEQFF.

The table lists this clonotype with many counts. V usage is TRBV5-1 and J usage is TRBJ1-2, with a tentative D call TRBD1 (6 bases). The V gene's germline CDR1 is SGHRS and CDR2 YFSETQ. The CDR3 totals 13 residues. Trimming left V 2 bases short and J 6 bases short, with 11 bases between. DNA of the CDR3: TGCGCCAGCAGCTTTGTAGGGACACATGGCTACACCTTC. Protein: CASSFVGTHGYTF.

This clonotype was observed at least ten times. This chain connects TRBV4-1 to TRBJ1-2; weak D call: TRBD1 (5 bases). In germline, CDR1 is MGHRA, CDR2 YSYEKL. V lost 4 bases to trimming and J lost 8 bases, with 14 bases between them. CDR3 size: 13 residues. CDR3 nucleotide sequence: TGCGCCAGCAGCCCCGAAGGGGTCGAGGGCTACACCTTC. Residues: CASSPEGVEGYTF.